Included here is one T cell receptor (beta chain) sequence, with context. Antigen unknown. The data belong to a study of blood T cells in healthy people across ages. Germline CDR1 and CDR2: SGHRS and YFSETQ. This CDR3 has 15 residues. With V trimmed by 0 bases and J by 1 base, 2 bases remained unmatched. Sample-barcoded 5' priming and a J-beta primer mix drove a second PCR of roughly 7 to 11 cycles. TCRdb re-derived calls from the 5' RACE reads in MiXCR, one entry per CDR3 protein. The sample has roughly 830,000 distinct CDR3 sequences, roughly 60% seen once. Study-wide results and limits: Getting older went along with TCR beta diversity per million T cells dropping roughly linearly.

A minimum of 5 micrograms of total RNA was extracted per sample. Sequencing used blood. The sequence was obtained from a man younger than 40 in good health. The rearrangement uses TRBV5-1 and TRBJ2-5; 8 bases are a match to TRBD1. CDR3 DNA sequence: TGCGCCAGCAGCTTGGGGGACAGGCCCCAAGAGACCCAGTACTTC. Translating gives CASSLGDRPQETQYF.